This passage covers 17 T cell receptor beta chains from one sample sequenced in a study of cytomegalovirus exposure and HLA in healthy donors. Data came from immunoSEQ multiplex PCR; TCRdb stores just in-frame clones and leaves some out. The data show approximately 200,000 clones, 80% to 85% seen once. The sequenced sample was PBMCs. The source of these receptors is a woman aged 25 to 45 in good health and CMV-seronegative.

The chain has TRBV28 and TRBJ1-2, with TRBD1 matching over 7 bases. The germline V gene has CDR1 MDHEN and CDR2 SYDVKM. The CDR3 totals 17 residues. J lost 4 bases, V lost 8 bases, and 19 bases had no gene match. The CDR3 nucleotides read TGTGCCAGCGCCCCCCTCGGACAGGCAGGAATCGGCTATGGCTACACCTTC. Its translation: CASAPLGQAGIGYGYTF.

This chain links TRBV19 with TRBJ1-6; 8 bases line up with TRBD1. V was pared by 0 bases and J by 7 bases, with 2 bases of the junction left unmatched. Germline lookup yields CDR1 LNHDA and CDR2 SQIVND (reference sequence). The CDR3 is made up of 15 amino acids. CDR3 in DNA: TGTGCCAGTAGTATAGATCAGGGGGCCAATTCACCCCTCCACTTT. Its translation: CASSIDQGANSPLHF. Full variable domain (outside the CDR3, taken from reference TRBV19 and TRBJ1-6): DGGITQSPKYLFRKEGQNVTLSCEQNLNHDAMYWYRQDPGQGLRLIYYSQIVNDFQKGDIAEGYSVSREKKESFPLTVTSAQKNPTAFYLCASSIDQGANSPLHFGNGTRLTVT.

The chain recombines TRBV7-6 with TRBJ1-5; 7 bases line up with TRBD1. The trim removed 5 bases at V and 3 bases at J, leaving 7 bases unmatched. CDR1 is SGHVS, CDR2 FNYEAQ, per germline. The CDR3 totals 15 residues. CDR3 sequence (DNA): TGTGCCAGCAGCGCAAAACAGGGGTTCAATCAGCCCCAGCATTTT. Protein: CASSAKQGFNQPQHF.

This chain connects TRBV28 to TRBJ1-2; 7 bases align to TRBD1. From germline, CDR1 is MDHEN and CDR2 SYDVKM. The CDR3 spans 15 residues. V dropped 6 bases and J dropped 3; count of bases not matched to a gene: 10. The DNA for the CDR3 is TGTGCCAGCAGGGAGGATCAGGGGGGCTACTATGGCTACACCTTC. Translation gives CASREDQGGYYGYTF.

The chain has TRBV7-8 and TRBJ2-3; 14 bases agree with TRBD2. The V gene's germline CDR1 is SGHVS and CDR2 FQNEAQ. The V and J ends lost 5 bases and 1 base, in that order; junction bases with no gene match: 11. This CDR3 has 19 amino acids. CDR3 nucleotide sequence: TGTGCCAGCAGCCCCGGGACTAGCGGGAGTTGGGCACGCACAGATACGCAGTATTTT. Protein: CASSPGTSGSWARTDTQYF.

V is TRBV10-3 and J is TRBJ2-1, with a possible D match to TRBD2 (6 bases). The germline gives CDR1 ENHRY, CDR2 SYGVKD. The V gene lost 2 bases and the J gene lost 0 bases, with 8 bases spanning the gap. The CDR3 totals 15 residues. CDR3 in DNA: TGTGCCATCAGTGAGGGGACTTTCTCCTACAATGAGCAGTTCTTC. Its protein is CAISEGTFSYNEQFF.

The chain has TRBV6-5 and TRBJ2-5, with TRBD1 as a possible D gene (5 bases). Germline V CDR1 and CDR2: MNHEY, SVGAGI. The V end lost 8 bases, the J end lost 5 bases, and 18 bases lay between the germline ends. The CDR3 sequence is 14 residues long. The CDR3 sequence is CASSNRRRVETQYF. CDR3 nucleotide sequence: TGTGCCAGCTCCAATCGGCGCAGGGTGGAGACCCAGTACTTC.

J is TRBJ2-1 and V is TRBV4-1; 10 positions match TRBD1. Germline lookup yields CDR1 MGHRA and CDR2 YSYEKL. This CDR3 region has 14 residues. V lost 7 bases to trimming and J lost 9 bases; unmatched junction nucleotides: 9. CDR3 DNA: TGCGCCAGCACCCGGGACAGGGGCTCGACTGAGCAGTTCTTC. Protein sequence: CASTRDRGSTEQFF.

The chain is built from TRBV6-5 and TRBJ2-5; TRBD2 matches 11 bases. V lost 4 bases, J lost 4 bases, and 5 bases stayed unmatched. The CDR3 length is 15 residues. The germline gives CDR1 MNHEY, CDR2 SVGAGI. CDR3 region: CASSFSGGERETQYF. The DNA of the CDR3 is TGTGCCAGCAGTTTTAGCGGGGGGGAGAGAGAGACCCAGTACTTC.

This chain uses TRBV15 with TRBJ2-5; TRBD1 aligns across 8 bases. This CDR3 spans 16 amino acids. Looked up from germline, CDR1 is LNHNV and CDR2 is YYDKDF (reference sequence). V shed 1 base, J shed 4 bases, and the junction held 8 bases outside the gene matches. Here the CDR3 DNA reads TGTGCCACCAGCAGAGTCCAGGGGGCGAAGGGAGAGACCCAGTACTTC. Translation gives CATSRVQGAKGETQYF.

The chain's CDR3 is CASGVNQPQHF. The DNA of the CDR3 is TGTGCCAGTGGAGTTAATCAGCCCCAGCATTTT. The chain employs TRBV9 and TRBJ1-5; D uncertain. The CDR3 covers 11 residues. V was clipped by 8 bases and J by 4 bases, with 7 bases between them. Per the germline V gene, CDR1 is SGDLS and CDR2 is YYNGEE.

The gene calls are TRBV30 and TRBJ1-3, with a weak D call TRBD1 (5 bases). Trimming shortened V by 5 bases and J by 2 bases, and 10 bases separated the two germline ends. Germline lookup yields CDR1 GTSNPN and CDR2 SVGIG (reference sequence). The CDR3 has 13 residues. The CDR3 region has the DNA TGTGCCTGGGACAGAGATCCTGGAAACACCATATATTTT. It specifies CAWDRDPGNTIYF.

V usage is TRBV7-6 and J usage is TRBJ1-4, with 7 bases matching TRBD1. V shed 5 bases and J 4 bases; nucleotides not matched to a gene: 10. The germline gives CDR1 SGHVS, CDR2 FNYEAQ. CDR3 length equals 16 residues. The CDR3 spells CASSLSSGQINEKLFF. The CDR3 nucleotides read TGTGCCAGCAGCCTCAGTTCGGGACAGATTAATGAAAAACTGTTTTTT.

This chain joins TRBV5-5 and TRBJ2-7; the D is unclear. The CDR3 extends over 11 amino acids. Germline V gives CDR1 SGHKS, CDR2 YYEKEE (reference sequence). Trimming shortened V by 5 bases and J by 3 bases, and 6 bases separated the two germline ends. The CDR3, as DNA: TGTGCCAGCAGTCCAAACTACGAGCAGTACTTC. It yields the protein CASSPNYEQYF.

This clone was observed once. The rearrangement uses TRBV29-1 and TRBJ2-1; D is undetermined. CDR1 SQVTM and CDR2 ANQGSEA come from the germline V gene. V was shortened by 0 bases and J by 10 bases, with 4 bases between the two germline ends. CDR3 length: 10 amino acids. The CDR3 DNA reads TGCAGCGTTGAAGATAGCGAGCAGTTCTTC. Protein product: CSVEDSEQFF.

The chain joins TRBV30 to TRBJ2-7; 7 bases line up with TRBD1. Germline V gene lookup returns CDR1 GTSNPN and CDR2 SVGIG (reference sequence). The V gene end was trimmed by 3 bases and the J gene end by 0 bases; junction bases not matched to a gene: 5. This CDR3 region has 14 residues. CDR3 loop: CAWRKQGTSYEQYF. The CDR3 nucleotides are TGTGCCTGGAGGAAACAGGGGACCTCCTACGAGCAGTACTTC.

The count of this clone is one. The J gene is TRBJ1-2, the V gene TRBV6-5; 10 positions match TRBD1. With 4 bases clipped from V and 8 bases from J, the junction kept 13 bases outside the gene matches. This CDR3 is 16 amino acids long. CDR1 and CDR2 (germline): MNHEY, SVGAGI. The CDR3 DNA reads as TGTGCCAGCAGTTCTGACAGGGGGCGGGGGACGAAAGGCTACACCTTC. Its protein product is CASSSDRGRGTKGYTF.